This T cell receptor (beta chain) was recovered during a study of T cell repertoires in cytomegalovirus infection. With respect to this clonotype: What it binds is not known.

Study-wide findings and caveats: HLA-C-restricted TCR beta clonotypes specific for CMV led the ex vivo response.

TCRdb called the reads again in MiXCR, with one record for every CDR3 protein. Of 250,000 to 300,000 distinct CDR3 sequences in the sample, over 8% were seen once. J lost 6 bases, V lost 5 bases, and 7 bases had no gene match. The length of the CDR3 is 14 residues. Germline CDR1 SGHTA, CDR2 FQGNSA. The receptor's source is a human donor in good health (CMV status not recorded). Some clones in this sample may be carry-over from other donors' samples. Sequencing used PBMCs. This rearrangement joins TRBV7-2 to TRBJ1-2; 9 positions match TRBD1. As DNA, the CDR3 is TGTGCCAGCAGCCCCTCTTGGGACAGGGATGGCTACACCTTC. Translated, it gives CASSPSWDRDGYTF.